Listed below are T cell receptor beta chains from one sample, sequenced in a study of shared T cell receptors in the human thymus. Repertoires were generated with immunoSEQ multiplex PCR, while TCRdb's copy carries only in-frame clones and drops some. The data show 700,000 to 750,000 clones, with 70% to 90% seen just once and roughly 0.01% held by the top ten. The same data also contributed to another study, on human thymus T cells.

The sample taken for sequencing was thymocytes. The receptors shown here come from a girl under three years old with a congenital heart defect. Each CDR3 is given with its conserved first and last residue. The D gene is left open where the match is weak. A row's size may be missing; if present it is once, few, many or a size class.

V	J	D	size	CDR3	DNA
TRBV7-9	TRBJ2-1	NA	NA	CASSLVVVEQQFF	TGTGCCAGCAGCTTAGTGGTGGTGGAGCAGCAGTTCTTC
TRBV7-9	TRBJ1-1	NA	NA	CASSNSTAPSRMNTEAFF	TGTGCCAGCAGCAATTCGACAGCTCCTTCACGAATGAACACTGAAGCTTTCTTT
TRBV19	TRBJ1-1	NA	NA	CASSIATGTLNTEAFF	TGTGCCAGTAGTATAGCAACAGGGACCCTGAACACTGAAGCTTTCTTT
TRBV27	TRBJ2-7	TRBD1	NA	CASSLNERTGHSYEQYF	TGTGCCAGCAGTTTAAACGAAAGGACAGGGCACTCCTACGAGCAGTACTTC
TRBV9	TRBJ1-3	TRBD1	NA	CASSDLTGSGNTIYF	TGTGCCAGCAGCGATCTGACAGGGTCTGGAAACACCATATATTTT
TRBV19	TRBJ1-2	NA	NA	CASSISKRTLRGYTF	TGTGCCAGTAGTATCTCGAAGCGGACGTTGAGAGGCTACACCTTC
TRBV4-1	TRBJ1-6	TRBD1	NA	CASSQDRGTGYSPLHF	TGCGCCAGCAGCCAAGATCGAGGGACAGGGTATTCACCCCTCCACTTT
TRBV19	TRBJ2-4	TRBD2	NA	CASSPGGASGAKNIQYF	TGTGCCAGTAGTCCGGGGGGCGCTAGCGGGGCCAAAAACATTCAGTACTTC
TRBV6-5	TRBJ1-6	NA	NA	CASSSQGFSPLHF	TGTGCCAGCAGTTCCCAGGGGTTCTCACCCCTCCACTTT
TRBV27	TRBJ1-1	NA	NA	CASSLEEGGRNTEAFF	TGTGCCAGCAGTTTAGAGGAGGGGGGGAGGAACACTGAAGCTTTCTTT
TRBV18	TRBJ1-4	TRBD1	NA	CASSPGTGPDEKLFF	TGTGCCAGCTCACCGGGGACAGGCCCTGACGAAAAACTGTTTTTT
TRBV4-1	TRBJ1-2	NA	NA	CASTRGGRDPNYGYTF	TGCGCCAGCACCCGCGGGGGCAGGGATCCTAACTATGGCTACACCTTC
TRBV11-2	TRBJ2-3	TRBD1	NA	CASSSGTGYWDTQYF	TGTGCCAGCAGCTCCGGGACAGGGTATTGGGATACGCAGTATTTT
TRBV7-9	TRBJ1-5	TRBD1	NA	CASSQTETTGAQPQHF	TGTGCCAGCAGTCAAACGGAAACGACAGGGGCACAGCCCCAGCATTTT
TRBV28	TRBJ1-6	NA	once	CASSFGGVGSPLHF	TGTGCCAGCAGTTTTGGCGGGGTCGGGTCACCCCTCCACTTT
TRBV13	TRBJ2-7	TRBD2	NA	CASSPGSGEIYEQYF	TGTGCCAGCAGCCCCGGTAGCGGGGAAATATACGAGCAGTACTTC
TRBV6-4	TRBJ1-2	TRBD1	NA	CASSDWGQGRVYTF	TGTGCCAGCAGTGACTGGGGACAGGGAAGAGTCTACACCTTC
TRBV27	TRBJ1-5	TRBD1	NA	CASSLPSPLRTGANQPQHF	TGTGCCAGCAGTTTACCGTCCCCATTGAGGACAGGCGCCAATCAGCCCCAGCATTTT
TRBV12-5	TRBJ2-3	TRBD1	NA	CASGPPQGGLADTQYF	TGTGCTAGTGGTCCGCCACAGGGGGGTCTCGCAGATACGCAGTATTTT
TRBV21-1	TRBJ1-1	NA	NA	CASSDGTEGAFF	TGTGCCAGCAGCGACGGGACAGAAGGAGCTTTCTTT
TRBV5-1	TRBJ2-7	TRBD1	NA	CASSSRDSTYEQYF	TGCGCCAGCAGCTCCCGGGACAGCACCTACGAGCAGTACTTC
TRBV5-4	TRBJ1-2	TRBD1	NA	CASRTLDRGLYGYTF	TGTGCCAGCAGAACCCTGGACAGGGGGCTATATGGCTACACCTTC
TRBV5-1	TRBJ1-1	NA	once	CASSQNSGIQTGTREAFF	TGCGCCAGCAGCCAAAATTCGGGGATCCAAACAGGGACCCGAGAAGCTTTCTTT
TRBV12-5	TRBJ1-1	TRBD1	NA	CASGLVQKGQGLNTEAFF	TGTGCTAGTGGTTTGGTACAAAAGGGACAGGGGCTTAACACTGAAGCTTTCTTT
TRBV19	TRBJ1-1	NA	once	CASSSWVGGIPEAFF	TGTGCCAGTAGTTCGTGGGTTGGGGGGATCCCTGAAGCTTTCTTT
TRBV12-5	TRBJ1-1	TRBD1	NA	CASGLGDRKPFF	TGTGCTAGTGGTTTGGGGGACAGGAAGCCTTTCTTT
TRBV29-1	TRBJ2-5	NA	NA	CSVAGRGVTKEETQYF	TGCAGCGTTGCAGGCAGGGGGGTTACTAAAGAAGAGACCCAGTACTTC
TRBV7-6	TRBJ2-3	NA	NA	CASSPRWAGANTDTQYF	TGTGCCAGCAGCCCGCGTTGGGCGGGGGCCAACACAGATACGCAGTATTTT
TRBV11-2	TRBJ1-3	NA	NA	CASSLDPSNTIYF	TGTGCCAGCAGCTTAGACCCCTCAAACACCATATATTTT
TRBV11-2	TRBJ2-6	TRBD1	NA	CASTQDRPIGRAGANVLTF	TGTGCCAGCACCCAGGACAGGCCTATAGGCCGTGCTGGGGCCAACGTCCTGACTTTC
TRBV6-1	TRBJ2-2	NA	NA	CASNRITGELFF	TGTGCCAGCAACAGGATTACCGGGGAGCTGTTTTTT
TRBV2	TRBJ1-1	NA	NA	CASSVPTPTENTEAFF	TGTGCCAGCAGTGTTCCTACTCCCACAGAGAACACTGAAGCTTTCTTT
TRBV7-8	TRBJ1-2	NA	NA	CASSLGNLTGFRYGYTF	TGTGCCAGCAGCTTAGGCAACCTGACAGGATTCCGATATGGCTACACCTTC
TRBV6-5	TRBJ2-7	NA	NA	CASSYLASHEQYF	TGTGCCAGCAGTTATCTGGCCTCCCACGAGCAGTACTTC
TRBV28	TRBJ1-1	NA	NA	CASGRLNTEAFF	TGTGCCAGCGGCCGATTGAACACTGAAGCTTTCTTT
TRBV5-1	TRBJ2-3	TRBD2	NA	CASSANLAGGTDTQYF	TGCGCCAGCAGCGCCAACCTAGCGGGGGGCACAGATACGCAGTATTTT
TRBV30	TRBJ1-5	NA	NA	CAWRVRGEAYSNQPQHF	TGTGCCTGGAGGGTAAGAGGGGAGGCGTATAGCAATCAGCCCCAGCATTTT
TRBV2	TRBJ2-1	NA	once	CASTLLRTEQFF	TGTGCCAGCACCTTGCTTCGGACAGAGCAGTTCTTC
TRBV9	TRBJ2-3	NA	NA	CASSVGPKHPGDTDTQYF	TGTGCCAGCAGCGTAGGACCAAAACACCCGGGGGACACAGATACGCAGTATTTT
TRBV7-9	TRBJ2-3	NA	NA	CASSRDTYTDTQYF	TGTGCCAGCAGCCGTGACACCTACACAGATACGCAGTATTTT
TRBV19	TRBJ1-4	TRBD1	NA	CASSMPWSGTGRQLDATNEKLFF	TGTGCCAGTAGTATGCCGTGGTCCGGGACAGGGAGACAACTGGATGCAACTAATGAAAAACTGTTTTTT
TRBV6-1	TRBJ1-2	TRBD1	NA	CASSGRQGENGYTF	TGTGCCAGCAGTGGGCGACAGGGGGAGAATGGCTACACCTTC
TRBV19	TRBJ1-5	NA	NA	CATTLQGNQPQHF	TGTGCCACAACCCTACAGGGTAATCAGCCCCAGCATTTT
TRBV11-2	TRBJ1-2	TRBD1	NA	CASSLDPTGANYGYTF	TGTGCCAGCAGCTTAGACCCGACAGGGGCTAACTATGGCTACACCTTC
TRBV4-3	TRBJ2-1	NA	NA	CASSQGVESYYNEQFF	TGCGCCAGCAGCCAAGGGGTGGAGAGTTACTACAATGAGCAGTTCTTC
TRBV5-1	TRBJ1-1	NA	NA	CASSSAGEAAVEAFF	TGCGCCAGCAGCTCCGCCGGCGAGGCGGCAGTAGAAGCTTTCTTT
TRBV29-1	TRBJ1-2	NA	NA	CSVDSGGYTF	TGCAGCGTTGATAGCGGGGGCTACACCTTC
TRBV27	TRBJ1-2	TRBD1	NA	CASSLAPPYGQARLVGYTF	TGTGCCAGCAGTTTGGCTCCTCCCTATGGACAGGCCCGTCTCGTGGGCTACACCTTC
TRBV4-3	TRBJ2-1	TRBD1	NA	CASSQEGGNNEQFF	TGCGCCAGCAGCCAAGAAGGGGGCAACAATGAGCAGTTCTTC
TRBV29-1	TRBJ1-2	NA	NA	CSVFPSDSFHGYTF	TGCAGCGTTTTCCCGTCTGACAGCTTCCATGGCTACACCTTC
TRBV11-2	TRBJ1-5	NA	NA	CASSLAVGGDSNQPQHF	TGTGCCAGCAGCTTAGCGGTCGGAGGGGATAGCAATCAGCCCCAGCATTTT
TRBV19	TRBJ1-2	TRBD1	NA	CASSIRDSNRYGYTF	TGTGCCAGTAGTATCCGGGACAGTAACCGCTATGGCTACACCTTC